The 29 T cell receptor beta chains below were found in one sample sequenced in a study of OX40 agonist ivuxolimab in advanced cancers. Produced via immunoSEQ multiplex PCR; TCRdb's table is partial and in-frame only. Altogether more than 25,000 clones are present, about 86% being singletons, with the ten largest covering less than 30%. Material: CD4+ or CD8+ T cells sorted from blood, obtained in a trial of the OX40 agonist ivuxolimab. The receptors were gathered from an adult with an advanced solid tumor such as melanoma, head and neck, liver or kidney cancer.

The rearrangement links TRBV7-2 to TRBJ2-5; D not resolved. This CDR3 has 13 amino acids. CDR1 is SGHTA, CDR2 FQGNSA, per germline. V was shortened by 2 bases and J by 5 bases, with 9 bases between the two germline ends. The CDR3 sequence: CASSLKLEETQYF. As DNA, the CDR3 is TGTGCCAGCAGCTTAAAATTGGAGGAGACCCAGTACTTC.

The chain has TRBV13 and TRBJ2-7, with TRBD1 matching over 9 bases. The CDR3 contains 15 residues. CDR1 and CDR2 (germline): PRHDT, FYEKMQ (reference sequence). J lost 0 bases, V lost 6 bases, and 6 bases had no gene match. The CDR3 coding sequence is TGTGCCAGCAGTTTTCCGGGACAGGGCTCCTACGAGCAGTACTTC. It encodes CASSFPGQGSYEQYF.

V usage is TRBV25-1 and J usage is TRBJ1-2; weak D call: TRBD1 (5 bases). The germline V gene encodes CDR1 MGHDK and CDR2 SYGVNS. This CDR3 has 16 residues. V was cut by 4 bases and J by 6 bases, with 21 bases left in between. In DNA form, the CDR3 reads TGTGCCAGCAGTGTCTCACCGCACCAGGGTATGGATGGCTACACCTTC. Protein: CASSVSPHQGMDGYTF.

This clone turned up a few times. The chain recombines TRBV5-8 with TRBJ2-7; D possibly corresponds to TRBD1 (5 bases). V lost 2 bases and J lost 3, with 12 bases in between. This CDR3 comprises 14 residues. CDR1 is SGHTS, CDR2 YDEGEE, per germline. The CDR3 region has the DNA TGTGCCAGCAGCTTTTCCCAGGGTGGCTACGAGCAGTACTTC. It yields the protein CASSFSQGGYEQYF.

The CDR3 sequence: CASSLVGTGQTGELFF. The CDR3 DNA follows: TGTGCCAGCAGTTTAGTGGGGACAGGCCAAACCGGGGAGCTGTTTTTT. V gene TRBV28 combines with J gene TRBJ2-2; 8 bases are a match to TRBD1. The germline gives CDR1 MDHEN, CDR2 SYDVKM. The CDR3 is 16 residues long. Trimming took 2 bases from V and 5 from J; bases not matched to a gene: 7. Full variable domain (remainder filled in from reference TRBV28 and TRBJ2-2): DVKVTQSSRYLVKRTGEKVFLECVQDMDHENMFWYRQDPGLGLRLIYFSYDVKMKEKGDIPEGYSVSREKKERFSLILESASTNQTSMYLCASSLVGTGQTGELFFGEGSRLTVL.

CDR3 bases: TGTGCCAGCAGCTCCCCTAGCAACAAAAACATTCAGTACTTC. Protein sequence: CASSSPSNKNIQYF. V and J are TRBV11-2 and TRBJ2-4; weak D call: TRBD2 (5 bases). Germline CDR1 reads SGHAT; CDR2 reads FQNNGV. The CDR3 is 14 amino acids. V shed 4 bases and J shed 3 bases, with 10 bases lying between them. Looking up the rest from reference TRBV11-2 and TRBJ2-4 gives the full variable domain: EAGVAQSPRYKIIEKRQSVAFWCNPISGHATLYWYQQILGQGPKLLIQFQNNGVVDDSQLPKDRFSAERLKGVDSTLKIQPAKLEDSAVYLCASSSPSNKNIQYFGAGTRLSVL.

The chain has TRBV30 and TRBJ2-1; unclear D gene. The germline V gene encodes CDR1 GTSNPN and CDR2 SVGIG (reference sequence). The CDR3 extends over 13 amino acids. The ends were cut back, 2 bases at V and 10 bases at J, with 15 bases in the middle. The CDR3 DNA reads as TGTGCCTGGAGTTCGGCTATGGCTCGGGAGCAGTTCTTC. Translated: CAWSSAMAREQFF.

The chain uses TRBV11-1 and TRBJ2-5; D is perhaps TRBD1 or TRBD2 (5 bases each). CDR3 length: 14 amino acids. The germline V and J ends were trimmed by 5 bases and 5 bases, with 15 bases remaining between them. The germline V gene has CDR1 SGHAT and CDR2 FQDESV (reference sequence). DNA for the CDR3: TGTGCCAGCAGCATCCGGGACGATGAGGAGACCCAGTACTTC. Translated: CASSIRDDEETQYF.

This clone turned up a few times. This sequence joins TRBV7-9 and TRBJ1-2, with D possibly matching TRBD1 (6 bases). The CDR3 runs 15 residues. Germline CDR1 and CDR2: SEHNR and FQNEAQ (reference sequence). V dropped 2 bases and J dropped 7 bases, with 17 bases sitting between them. The chain's CDR3 is CASSLTEDSPGGYTF. The CDR3 coding sequence is TGTGCCAGCAGCTTAACGGAGGACAGTCCGGGTGGCTACACCTTC.

The V and J genes are TRBV7-9 and TRBJ2-1; TRBD1 aligns across 7 bases. CDR3 length: 14 residues. Germline V gene data show CDR1 as SEHNR and CDR2 as FQNEAQ (reference sequence). The V and J ends lost 4 bases and 8 bases, in that order; junction bases with no gene match: 8. The CDR3 nucleotides are TGTGCCAGCAGCTCACTCACAGGGGTGGATGAGCAGTTCTTC. Translating it yields CASSSLTGVDEQFF.

The chain recombines TRBV7-9 with TRBJ1-2; D call uncertain. Trimming removed 4 bases from V and 8 bases from J, with 26 bases in between. The CDR3 sequence is 17 residues long. Germline-derived CDR1 and CDR2 are SEHNR and FQNEAQ (reference sequence). The CDR3 sequence: CASSSPGWDESFRGYTF. In DNA, the CDR3 is TGTGCCAGCAGCTCCCCGGGGTGGGATGAGTCGTTTAGAGGCTACACCTTC.

The rearrangement links TRBV6-6 to TRBJ2-7; D remains unclear. The CDR3 runs to 12 residues. V dropped 6 bases and J dropped 6 bases, with 12 bases sitting between them. Germline assignment: CDR1 MNHNY and CDR2 SVGAGI (reference sequence). This CDR3 is CASSPLWFEQYF. CDR3 DNA: TGTGCCAGCAGCCCCTTGTGGTTCGAGCAGTACTTC.

The V gene is TRBV7-6, the J gene TRBJ1-2, with D perhaps TRBD1 (6 bases). Germline loops: CDR1 SGHVS, CDR2 FNYEAQ. The CDR3 contains 16 residues. V gave up 5 bases and J gave up 2 bases, with 18 bases separating them. The CDR3 DNA reads TGTGCCAGCAGCGTCGAGGTGGGGGCCTCAAACTATGGCTACACCTTC. Translation gives CASSVEVGASNYGYTF. Using reference TRBV7-6 and TRBJ1-2 for the parts outside the CDR3, the full variable domain is GAGVSQSPRYKVTKRGQDVALRCDPISGHVSLYWYRQALGQGPEFLTYFNYEAQQDKSGLPNDRFSAERPEGSISTLTIQRTEQRDSAMYRCASSVEVGASNYGYTFGSGTRLTVV.

The CDR3 coding sequence is TGTGCCAGCAGCTTAGTCTGGGGGACAGTAACAGATAGGGGTAACACTGAAGCTTTCTTT. It encodes CASSLVWGTVTDRGNTEAFF. The rearrangement uses TRBV7-8 and TRBJ1-1, with TRBD1 matching over 7 bases. The CDR3 runs to 20 residues. Germline values: CDR1 SGHVS, CDR2 FQNEAQ. Germline trimming cut 1 base from V and 2 bases from J; bases unmatched to any gene: 19.

This chain connects TRBV19 to TRBJ2-3; 12 bases match TRBD2. Germline trimming cut 1 base from V and 2 bases from J; bases unmatched to any gene: 1. The CDR3 has 16 residues. Germline V gene lookup returns CDR1 LNHDA and CDR2 SQIVND (reference sequence). CDR3 in DNA: TGTGCCAGTAGTATAGGACTAGCGGGAGTCACAGATACGCAGTATTTT. Protein product: CASSIGLAGVTDTQYF.

This clone has just a few counts. The J gene is TRBJ2-7, the V gene TRBV10-2; 8 bases agree with TRBD2. V was clipped by 4 bases and J by 2 bases; unmatched bases: 4. CDR1 is WSHSY and CDR2 is SAAADI in the germline V gene. The CDR3 contains 14 residues. The CDR3 DNA sequence: TGCGCCAGCAGTGGATTGGGACTAGCCTACGAGCAGTACTTC. Its translation: CASSGLGLAYEQYF.

The chain recombines TRBV9 with TRBJ2-1, with a tentative D call TRBD1 (5 bases). This CDR3 comprises 16 residues. The germline V gene encodes CDR1 SGDLS and CDR2 YYNGEE. Trimming pared 0 bases from V and 7 bases from J, leaving 17 bases between. CDR3 DNA: TGTGCCAGCAGCGTAGCTCGGACATATCGTGGGAATGAGCAGTTCTTC. Residues: CASSVARTYRGNEQFF.

A few counts support this clone. Other nucleotide sequences in the sample specify the same CDR3. The rearrangement joins TRBV9 to TRBJ2-7; D assignment may be TRBD1 or TRBD2 (5 bases each). The CDR3 spans 13 residues. Germline CDR1 SGDLS, CDR2 YYNGEE. V lost 2 bases and J lost 1, with 7 bases in between. The CDR3 region has the DNA TGTGCCAGCAGCGTCGGGACGTCCTACGAGCAGTACTTC. Its translation is CASSVGTSYEQYF.

The chain combines TRBV19 with TRBJ1-5; D not resolved. V was cut by 3 bases and J by 7 bases, with 10 bases left in between. The germline CDR1 and CDR2 sequences are LNHDA and SQIVND (reference sequence). The CDR3 runs 13 residues. CDR3 DNA: TGTGCCAGTAGTATCGGGCCGGGGCAGCCCCAGCATTTT. It translates to CASSIGPGQPQHF.

The chain combines TRBV5-1 with TRBJ1-1; D perhaps matches TRBD1 (5 bases). With 0 bases removed from V and 3 bases from J, the gap between germline ends came to 6 bases. The CDR3 spans 13 residues. Germline V gene data show CDR1 as SGHRS and CDR2 as YFSETQ. This CDR3 is CASSLAGYTEAFF. The CDR3 DNA sequence: TGCGCCAGCAGCTTGGCAGGGTACACTGAAGCTTTCTTT.

This sequence joins TRBV7-8 and TRBJ2-1; possible D gene TRBD1, 6 bases. Germline V gives CDR1 SGHVS, CDR2 FQNEAQ. V gave up 1 base and J gave up 4 bases, with 11 bases separating them. The CDR3 is 15 amino acids. CDR3 region: CASSLEGVDYNEQFF. The CDR3 region has the DNA TGTGCCAGCAGCTTAGAGGGGGTAGATTACAATGAGCAGTTCTTC.

This clone was counted only a few times. The chain links TRBV9 to TRBJ2-7; D not resolved. Germline V lookup: CDR1 SGDLS, CDR2 YYNGEE. V shed 0 bases and J shed 5 bases, with 9 bases lying between them. The CDR3 is made up of 13 amino acids. DNA of the CDR3: TGTGCCAGCAGCGTAGAAGCCAGCCACGAGCAGTACTTC. This translates into CASSVEASHEQYF.

The table lists this clone with a few counts. V and J are TRBV5-1 and TRBJ2-2; 7 bases map to TRBD1. The CDR3 has 16 residues. Germline-derived CDR1 and CDR2 are SGHRS and YFSETQ. J lost 6 bases, V lost 0 bases, and 8 bases had no gene match. Here the CDR3 DNA reads TGCGCCAGCAGCTTGGGTACAGGGGCGGTGGCCGGGGAGCTGTTTTTT. It is translated as CASSLGTGAVAGELFF.

The rearrangement joins TRBV19 to TRBJ2-1; D remains unclear. V was cut by 5 bases and J by 6 bases, with 11 bases left in between. The CDR3 extends over 13 amino acids. The germline gives CDR1 LNHDA, CDR2 SQIVND (reference sequence). The CDR3 protein is CASSLQALNEQFF. The DNA for the CDR3 is TGTGCCAGTAGTCTCCAGGCTCTCAATGAGCAGTTCTTC.

This chain connects TRBV2 to TRBJ1-2, with TRBD1 matching over 11 bases. Germline CDR1 reads SNHLY; CDR2 reads FYNNEI. Trimming cost V 7 bases and J 3 bases; bases outside gene matches: 10. This CDR3 has 16 residues. The CDR3 region is CASIRTGGNLDYGYTF. The CDR3 bases are TGTGCCAGCATCCGGACAGGGGGCAATTTAGACTATGGCTACACCTTC.

The chain recombines TRBV4-2 with TRBJ2-3; D might be TRBD2 (5 bases). This CDR3 is 15 amino acids long. V lost 4 bases to trimming and J lost 0 bases, with 11 bases between them. Germline CDR1 LGHNA, CDR2 YNFKEQ. CDR3 nucleotides: TGTGCCAGCAGCCGATCAGCGGAGAGCACAGATACGCAGTATTTT. It yields the protein CASSRSAESTDTQYF.

This clone has only one observation. This chain links TRBV13 with TRBJ1-3; a weak D match, TRBD1 (5 bases). The V and J ends lost 5 bases and 10 bases respectively, with 45 bases between them. CDR1 is PRHDT and CDR2 is FYEKMQ in the germline V gene (reference sequence). CDR3 length equals 23 residues. For the CDR3, the DNA is TGTGCCAGCAGCCCAAGCCCGGGACTGCTACCCTCTGGAAACATGGACGGGGCGCAGACCATATATTTT. It specifies CASSPSPGLLPSGNMDGAQTIYF.

This clone appeared a single time. This rearrangement joins TRBV6-6 to TRBJ2-1; D remains ambiguous. V gave up 6 bases and J gave up 2 bases, with 11 bases separating them. The germline V gene has CDR1 MNHNY and CDR2 SVGAGI (reference sequence). The length of the CDR3 is 14 residues. The CDR3 coding sequence is TGTGCCAGCAGCCTTGACGGAACCTACAATGAGCAGTTCTTC. Its protein is CASSLDGTYNEQFF.

This clone was seen only once. V is TRBV7-2 and J is TRBJ2-7, with TRBD1 identical over 8 bases. This CDR3 is 15 amino acids long. V was pared by 0 bases and J by 5 bases, with 6 bases of the junction left unmatched. The germline V gene has CDR1 SGHTA and CDR2 FQGNSA. Written as DNA, the CDR3 is TGTGCCAGCAGCTTAGCAGGACAGGGTCGGGACGAGCAGTACTTC. Translation: CASSLAGQGRDEQYF.